This T cell receptor beta chain emerged from a study of memory CD4+ T cells and cytomegalovirus serostatus (dated by TCRdb to the late 2010s). About the investigation overall: The cohort included approximately 35 healthy adults from Belgium, of whom 9 were CMV seropositive and 24 were CMV seronegative. To replicate a published TCR-based CMV serostatus classifier, the study sequenced CD4+ memory TCRbeta repertoires from a Belgian cohort whose cytomegalovirus serostatus was known.

Notes on this clone: Its binding antigen is unknown. Base-call qualities are not available, and no considerably larger clone is one nucleotide away.

Genomic DNA was extracted from sorted cells with the Quick-DNA Microprep Kit. Amplification of TCRbeta DNA was done with the immunoSEQ hsTCRbeta kit, following the protocol from the manufacturer. An Illumina MiSeq instrument was used to sequence the TCRbeta libraries. The published analysis was carried out like this. Removing out-of-frame sequences left some 2.4 million distinct TCRbeta sequences, an average of around 67,000 per individual. Each individual was scored by the count of around 160 previously reported CMV-associated TCRbeta sequences and the total productive distinct TCRbeta count. A beta-binomial model was reimplemented in Python, and scikit-learn random forests with default parameters were trained on data from the US cohort. Classifier performance on the Belgian cohort was reported as the median AUC with percentile confidence intervals calculated over 10,000 bootstrap iterations. The table comes from immuneACCESS by way of TCRdb, which keeps in-frame sequences with V and J called. Part of the clones is missing from these tables; in studies checked, under half for an unresolved V gene and the rest for unknown reasons. That table furnishes V, J and clone size, whereas the DNA furnished D and trimming. The sample table records tens of thousands of clones; about four fifths of these occur just once. About 0.5% of the sample is in the top ten clones.

Results and caveats for the whole study, not just this receptor: For CMV serostatus prediction, a median bootstrapped AUC of approximately 0.95 was reached with the original framework, and a median bootstrapped AUC of roughly 0.89 was reached with a US-trained random forest. The original-framework classifier achieved a median bootstrapped AUC of about 0.94 with a 95% CI of 0.76-1.00 on the Belgian cohort. The results were interpreted as suggesting that the CMV-associated TCR signature is largely present in the CD4+ memory repertoire. Only CD4+CD45RO+ memory cells were sequenced, in contrast to the original study, in which naive and memory CD4+ and CD8+ populations were covered. Of around 150 previously reported CMV-associated TCRbeta sequences, approximately 70 appeared in the CD4+ memory repertoires, each in one to five individuals.

A FACSAria II was used to sort memory CD4+ T cells, defined as single viable CD3+CD4+CD8-CD45RO+ cells. CMV serostatus was determined with a Roche Elecsys assay detecting serum IgG against CMV pp150, pp28, p38 and p52. Once the samples were thawed, total CD4+ T cells were enriched through positive selection using CD4 magnetic microbeads. The samples came from a separate study whose specific focus was interrogating the CD4+ T cell memory repertoire. Peripheral blood mononuclear cells were isolated and cryopreserved according to standard operating procedures, and serum was kept at -80 degrees C. The staining used CD3-PerCP (BW264/56), CD4-APC (RPA-T4), CD45RO-PE (UCHT1) and CD8-Pacific Orange (3B5) antibodies, and Sytox blue was used to exclude non-viable cells. Trimming removed 5 bases from V and 5 bases from J; the gene matches leave 7 bases unexplained. The germline V gene (reference sequence) specifies SEHNR as CDR1 and FQNEAQ as CDR2. The CDR3 numbers 14 residues from cysteine through phenylalanine. The entry retains the CDR3 DNA only, 42 bases that are in frame from base 1.

The rearrangement joined TRBV7-9 to TRBJ2-3, and TRBD2 aligns with 7 junction nucleotides. The origin of this receptor is an adult in good health and CMV-seronegative. Some clones in this sample may be carry-over from other donors' samples. Sequencing was done on a sample of memory CD4+ T cells from blood. DNA sequence: TGTGCCAGCAGCCGCGGGAGTCGGGGAGATACGCAGTATTTT. Its coded protein is CASSRGSRGDTQYF.